This T cell receptor beta chain derives from a study of cytomegalovirus exposure and HLA in healthy donors (dated by TCRdb to 2016 to 2017). With respect to the entire study: An earlier analysis of 587 of the donors reported around 280 Gb of sequence data and 100 million to 120 million unique TCR beta sequences obtained from some 200 million T cells. Genome-wide SNP genotypes for about 55% of the roughly 670 donors were used in a later genetic analysis, which treated that subset as a discovery cohort. Along with the roughly 670-subject first cohort, a separate validation cohort of over 90 different subjects was used. Of the roughly 410 genotyped donors, approximately 81% were placed in the genetic ancestry cluster associated with self-reported Caucasian donors. Using immunosequencing, the study profiled T cell repertoires from 500 to 800 subjects and related those repertoires to cytomegalovirus serostatus. The study combined high-throughput TCR immunosequencing, statistical association of individual TCRs with disease status, and machine learning to predict cytomegalovirus infection status. Both class I and class II loci were covered by HLA typing, at four-digit resolution. An early release that covered more than 550 HLA-typed donors contained approximately 300 gigabases of sequencing data and around 85 million unique TCR sequences. Typing coverage differed by locus: A, B, C, DRB1 and DQB1 were typed in about 629-630 donors, DQA1 in approximately 520, DPA1 in some 570, and DPB1 in approximately 450. An earlier analysis of about 600 of the donors used high-throughput TCR beta sequencing to judge whether each TCR beta V gene segment behaved as functional or pseudogenic. The aim of the study was to test whether cataloging public T cell receptors could identify signatures of past pathogen exposure. Every discovery cohort repertoire had been produced on one sequencing platform. In the later analysis, no new phenotypic data were used to find candidate immune exposures; instead, reliance was placed on TCR beta sequences and their occurrence across donors. Donor age, sex, ethnicity and CMV serostatus were compiled alongside the repertoire data. In a later analysis, previously published TCR beta repertoires from roughly 710 donors were re-analyzed and high-resolution HLA genotyping was added so that TCR occurrence patterns could be studied. About 5 DR-DQ haplotypes were handled as single units for association and clustering, since linkage in the cohort was strong. Among roughly 400 genotyped donors of the cohort, an average of approximately 240,000 unique TCR beta nucleotide sequences were sequenced per donor, about a sixth of them non-productive. What the study reported, not specific to this receptor: Most TCR sequences were seen in very few donors, while some public TCRs were found in many individuals. Correlated functional status among segregating V segments might reflect linkage disequilibrium, but an unknown experimental factor could not be ruled out. About 17 rarely observed V segments, including chromosome 9 orphons, were excluded from the earlier analysis of almost 600 of the donors because counts were too low. For the cohort, immune exposure information was limited to CMV serostatus. Three of the identified cytomegalovirus-associated TCR beta chains were confirmed in vitro to be specific for cytomegalovirus antigens. Sequencing depth was assumed to be roughly uniform across donors in the presence/absence analyses, though that assumption may not hold. Compared with the approximately 600-donor mean, donors in an Asian-associated ancestry cluster had fewer N-insertions in productive TCRs, according to a later genetic analysis. In a later genetic analysis, a missense DCLRE1C variant was associated with V-gene and J-gene trimming of TCR beta chains, and the association was replicated in an independent cohort. In a later analysis, more than 15,000 TCR beta sequences were associated with specific HLA alleles at a false discovery rate of 0.05. A total of 150 to 200 TCR beta chains were listed by the study as associated with cytomegalovirus. In a later analysis, HLA-associated TCR beta chains were found to be more clonally expanded and to have lower generation probabilities than equally common non-associated chains. A further reported finding was that TCR beta sequences accurately predicted the HLA-A and HLA-B alleles for most subjects in the first cohort. In an earlier analysis of fewer than 700 of the donors, most TCR beta V segments appeared in productive rearrangements about 90% or about 30% of the time, broadly matching IMGT annotations. The authors suggested that the approach could potentially be extended to other disease states and immunological phenotypes. Strong co-occurrence of HLA alleles, especially DR and DQ, made assigning TCR associations to individual alleles difficult. Some IMGT-functional V segments, including TRBV6-2 and TRBV6-3, could not be told apart with the 87-base-pair reads, so those segments were excluded. The classifier was reported to diagnose cytomegalovirus status with high specificity and sensitivity in both the original and validation cohorts. HLA typing was unavailable for some donors at each locus, so association tests used only the typed subset. In a later analysis, the rate of TCR association differed among HLA loci, with DRB1 alleles having the most associated TCRs and HLA-C alleles having the fewest. A cluster of highly shared sequence variants was judged likely to be a technical artifact of the sequencing pipeline. According to a later analysis, parvovirus B19, influenza, CMV and Epstein-Barr virus appeared linked to several top co-occurrence clusters. Most CMV-associated TCR beta chains appeared to be HLA-restricted in a later analysis, and the HLA associations seemed to be driven largely by CMV exposure. The cohort was sequenced for TCR beta chains only, and without alpha or paired-chain data the features that could be detected were limited.

The cohort consisted of 670 or so healthy bone marrow donors. All cohort members were sampled while nominally healthy, although unrecorded immune exposures were likely present. The donor was CMV seronegative and belonged to the group of 352 seronegative cohort members. Each donor provided a peripheral blood sample, and peripheral blood mononuclear cells were used for TCR beta sequencing. The Qiagen DNeasy Blood Extraction Kit was used to extract genomic DNA from the blood cell samples. The library was prepared using the immunoSEQ multiplex PCR assay. A mixture of 60 forward primers for TCR Vbeta segments and 13 reverse primers for TCR Jbeta segments was used in the multiplex PCR. Amplification of the CDR3 region of rearranged TCR beta genes was performed with a multiplex PCR assay on genomic DNA. Amplified TCR beta libraries were sequenced as 87-base-pair reads on the Illumina HiSeq System. The paper's data handling went like this. A later analysis counted about 80 million unique TCR beta chains across the 650 to 700 repertoires, and some 12 million of these chains were shared by at least two donors. Raw reads were error-corrected and collapsed into unique sequences by a nearest-neighbor algorithm in which closely related sequences were merged to remove PCR and sequencing errors. Alignment of CDR3 sequences to IMGT reference sequences was used to assign V, D and J gene segments. For a sequence to be retained, a match of at least six nucleotides was required to both a V gene segment and a J gene segment. Rearrangements were called productive when the CDR3 lacked stop codons and stayed in frame with V and J; all others were non-productive. CDR3 was defined according to IMGT convention as the region running from the second conserved V-encoded cysteine to the conserved J-encoded phenylalanine. Sequences without an unambiguous match to a single V gene segment were excluded from the earlier analysis of almost 600 of the donors. An earlier analysis of fewer than 650 of the donors classified V segments as functional when productive rearrangements were above 56.7% and as segregating when the standard deviation between donors was above 5%. A statistical classification framework was built for diagnosing cytomegalovirus status from the catalog of TCR beta chain sequences. V and J gene assignment, in a later analysis, came from comparing TCR nucleotide sequences with IMGT/GENE-DB human TR gene sequences. Using the TCRdist pipeline, a later analysis assigned CDR3 sequences along with most-parsimonious VDJ recombination scenarios. In a later analysis, each TCR beta chain was defined by its CDR3 amino acid sequence together with its V-gene family, and reads without a unique V-gene family were excluded. In a later analysis, around 600 highly shared, low-generation-probability nucleotide sequences were removed to address suspected cross-contamination and a sequencing artifact. In a later analysis, a clonal expansion index for each public chain was calculated from normalized within-repertoire ranks of inferred template counts. In a later analysis, generation probabilities were computed using a VDJ recombination model fitted to out-of-frame rearrangements, and the results were checked against IGoR. A later analysis scored TCR-TCR, TCR-HLA and TCR-CMV co-occurrence with hypergeometric tests, applying a repertoire-size bias correction to TCR pairs. To estimate false discovery rates, a later analysis permuted the HLA or CMV assignments 20 times. In a later analysis, co-occurring TCRs were grouped using DBSCAN, with TCRdist sequence similarity added in when clustering inside HLA-allele-positive subsets. For co-occurrence clustering, repertoires with fewer than 30,000 or more than 120,000 public chains were excluded, along with 5 or 6 repertoires with anomalous nucleotide sharing. In TCRdb, the immuneACCESS table is reduced to in-frame sequences with V and J assigned. These tables do not hold every clone; where another copy was compared, an unresolved V gene accounts for under half, and the others remain unexplained. Clonal size and the V and J genes are those of that table, whereas D and trimming came from the DNA. This sample holds around 110,000 clones; over 70% were observed only once. The top ten clonotypes cover 1.6% of the sample.

Points on this clone: The antigen it recognizes is unknown. Base-call qualities are not available, and no considerably larger clone is one nucleotide away.

The germline V gene (reference sequence) gives CDR1 as SEHNR and CDR2 as FQNEAQ. Including the terminal cysteine and phenylalanine, the CDR3 comprises 15 residues. Only the CDR3 DNA is retained, 45 bases long and in frame from the first base. From V the trimming removes 5 bases and from J it removes 5 bases, while the gene matches leave 4 bases of the junction unaccounted for. The specimen sequenced was PBMCs. The sequence is built from TRBV7-9 and TRBJ1-5; the central 12 bases match TRBD1. The TCR originated in a woman aged 18-29 years in good health and CMV-seronegative. DNA sequence: TGTGCCAGCAGCCTAGGGACAGGGGGCGATCAGCCCCAGCATTTT. This is translated as CASSLGTGGDQPQHF. Extended through the reference TRBV7-9 and TRBJ1-5 proteins, this CDR3 yields the full variable domain: DTGVSQNPRHKITKRGQNVTFRCDPISEHNRLYWYRQTLGQGPEFLTYFQNEAQLEKSRLLSDRFSAERPKGSFSTLEIQRTEQGDSAMYLCASSLGTGGDQPQHFGDGTRLSIL.